This T cell receptor beta chain was captured in a study of blood T cell repertoires in COVID-19. About the study: The United States, Italy and Spain were the sources of the acute and convalescent COVID-19 samples. T cells, B-cell-depleted T cells, or PBMCs provided the cDNA or gDNA that served as material.

Authors' methods: For nucleated cells, counts were estimated from reference gene primer amplification. Data came from immunoSEQ multiplex PCR; TCRdb stores just in-frame clones and leaves some out. That table supplies the V and J calls and clone size; D and trimming were determined from the DNA. The sample shows over 150,000 clones, roughly 87% of them seen only once. The CDR3 has 18 residues. Germline V gene sequence: CDR1 MNHEY, CDR2 SMNVEV (reference sequence). Trimming cost V 4 bases and J 1 base; bases outside gene matches: 15. Cohort 3 donors counted as recovered after two negative PCRs, clearance, or resolved symptoms. This clone was observed once.

Sequencing was done on a sample of PBMCs or T cells enriched from blood (not recorded which). V and J are TRBV27 and TRBJ1-2, with 7 positions matching TRBD1. The sequence came from a woman aged 50 to 60 who had recovered from COVID-19. The CDR3 nucleotides read TGTGCCAGCAGTTCCCATATAGGGGGGACAGAAAGTAACTATGGCTACACCTTC. Protein sequence: CASSSHIGGTESNYGYTF.